The T cell receptor (beta chain) under discussion was sequenced for a study of T cells in localized non-small cell lung cancer. General study findings and limits: Of the tissues analyzed, uninvolved adjacent lung showed maximal T cell clonality, greater than tumor. Patients showing higher blood T cell density tended to see longer overall survival. The study detected a median roughly 57 of the top 100 tumor clones in adjacent lung.

The data were produced by immunoSEQ multiplex PCR, yet TCRdb's version contains in-frame clones alone and is incomplete. Seen here are 2,000 to 2,500 clones, less than 25% observed once, and the top ten hold 15% to 20%. On this clone itself: Its antigen is unidentified.

The TCR sequence derives from a male donor older than 55 with stage I lung adenocarcinoma. Sequenced here: lung tumor tissue, sampled before any cancer treatment.

The CDR3 DNA sequence: TGTGCCAGCAGCAAGAACTCTGGGGCCAACGTCCTGACTTTC. Translation gives CASSKNSGANVLTF. This chain uses TRBV11-3 with TRBJ2-6; D call uncertain. V was trimmed by 5 bases and J by 0 bases, leaving 5 bases between them. There are 14 residues in the CDR3. CDR1 SGHNT and CDR2 YENEEA come from the germline V gene.